This TCR beta chain derives from a study of patients and donors after allogeneic stem cell transplantation. Only one count was recorded for this clonotype. MiXCR was run by TCRdb on the RT-PCR reads, yielding one entry per CDR3 protein. In the table there are over 25,000 distinct CDR3 sequences, more than 35% of which are singletons. This clonotype originated in a human donor who was either an allogeneic HSCT recipient or a stem cell or donor lymphocyte infusion donor (not recorded which). It is not recorded whose cells these are; they may come from a transplant donor. Sequenced material: blood, either unsorted or a sorted T cell fraction (not recorded which).

The CDR3 region is CASSAEQPNTDTQYF. CDR3 coding DNA: TGCGCCAGCAGCGCGGAGCAGCCGAACACAGATACGCAGTATTTT. The V and J genes are TRBV5-1 and TRBJ2-3; no firm D call. V lost 4 bases and J lost 2, with 14 bases in between. The length of the CDR3 is 15 residues. Germline CDR1 is SGHRS and CDR2 is YFSETQ. The full variable domain, its missing parts supplied by reference TRBV5-1 and TRBJ2-3, is KAGVTQTPRYLIKTRGQQVTLSCSPISGHRSVSWYQQTPGQGLQFLFEYFSETQRNKGNFPGRFSGRQFSNSRSEMNVSTLELGDSALYLCASSAEQPNTDTQYFGPGTRLTVL.